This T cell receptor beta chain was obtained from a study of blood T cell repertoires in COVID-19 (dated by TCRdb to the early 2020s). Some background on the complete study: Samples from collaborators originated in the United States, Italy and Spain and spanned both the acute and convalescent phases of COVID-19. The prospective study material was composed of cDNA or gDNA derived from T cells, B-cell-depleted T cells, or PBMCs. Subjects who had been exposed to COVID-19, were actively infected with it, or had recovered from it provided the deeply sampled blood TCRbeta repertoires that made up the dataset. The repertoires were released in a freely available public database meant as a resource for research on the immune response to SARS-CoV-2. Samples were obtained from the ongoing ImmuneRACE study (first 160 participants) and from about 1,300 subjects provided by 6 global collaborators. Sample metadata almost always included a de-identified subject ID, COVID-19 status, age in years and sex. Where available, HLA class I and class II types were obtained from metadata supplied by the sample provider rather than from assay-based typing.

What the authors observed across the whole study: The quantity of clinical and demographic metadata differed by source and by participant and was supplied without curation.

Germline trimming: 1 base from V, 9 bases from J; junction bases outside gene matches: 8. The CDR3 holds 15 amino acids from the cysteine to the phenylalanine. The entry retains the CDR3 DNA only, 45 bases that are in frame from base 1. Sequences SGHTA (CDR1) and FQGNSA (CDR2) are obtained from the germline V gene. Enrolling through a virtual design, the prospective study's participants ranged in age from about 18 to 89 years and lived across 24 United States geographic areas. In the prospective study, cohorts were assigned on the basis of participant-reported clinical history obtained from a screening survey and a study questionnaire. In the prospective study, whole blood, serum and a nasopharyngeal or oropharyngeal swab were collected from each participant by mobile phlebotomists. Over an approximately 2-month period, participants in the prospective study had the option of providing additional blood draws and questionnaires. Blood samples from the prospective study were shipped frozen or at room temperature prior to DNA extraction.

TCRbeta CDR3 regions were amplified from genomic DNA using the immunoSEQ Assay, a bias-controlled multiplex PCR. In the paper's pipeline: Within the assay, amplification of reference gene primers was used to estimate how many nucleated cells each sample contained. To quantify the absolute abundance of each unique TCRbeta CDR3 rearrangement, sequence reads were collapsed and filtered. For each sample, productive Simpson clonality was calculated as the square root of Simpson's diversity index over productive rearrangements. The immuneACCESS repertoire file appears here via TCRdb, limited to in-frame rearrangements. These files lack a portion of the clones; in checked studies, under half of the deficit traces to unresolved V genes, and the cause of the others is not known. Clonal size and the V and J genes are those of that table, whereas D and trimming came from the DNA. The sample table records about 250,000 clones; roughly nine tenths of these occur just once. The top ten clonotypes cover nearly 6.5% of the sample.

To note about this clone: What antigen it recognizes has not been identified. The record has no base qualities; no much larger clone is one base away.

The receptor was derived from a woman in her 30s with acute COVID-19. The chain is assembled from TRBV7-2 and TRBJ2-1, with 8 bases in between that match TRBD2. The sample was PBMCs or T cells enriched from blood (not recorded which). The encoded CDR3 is CASSLGGRTSPEQFF. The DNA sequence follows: TGTGCCAGCAGCTTAGGCGGGAGGACCTCCCCTGAGCAGTTCTTC.